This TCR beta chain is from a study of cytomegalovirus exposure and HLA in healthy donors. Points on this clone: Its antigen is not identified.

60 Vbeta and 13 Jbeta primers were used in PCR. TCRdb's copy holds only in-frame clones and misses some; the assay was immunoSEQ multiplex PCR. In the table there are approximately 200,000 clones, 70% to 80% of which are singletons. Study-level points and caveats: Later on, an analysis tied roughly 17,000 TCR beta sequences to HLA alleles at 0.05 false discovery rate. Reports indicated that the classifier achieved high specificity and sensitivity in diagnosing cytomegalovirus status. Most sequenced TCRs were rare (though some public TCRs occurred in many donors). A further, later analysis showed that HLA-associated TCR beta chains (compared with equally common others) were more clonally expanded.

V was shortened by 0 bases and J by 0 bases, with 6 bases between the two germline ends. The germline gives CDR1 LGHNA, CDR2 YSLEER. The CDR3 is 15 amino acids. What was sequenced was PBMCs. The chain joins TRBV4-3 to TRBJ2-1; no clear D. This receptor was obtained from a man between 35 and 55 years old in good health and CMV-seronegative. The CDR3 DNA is TGCGCCAGCAGCCAAGATACAGCCTCCTACAATGAGCAGTTCTTC. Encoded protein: CASSQDTASYNEQFF.